This is a list of T cell receptor beta chains from one sample in a study of lymphopenia after photon versus proton radiotherapy. The assay was immunoSEQ multiplex PCR, and TCRdb's table has in-frame clones only and misses some. The sample records more than 60,000 clones, 70% to 90% being singletons. Sequenced here: peripheral blood, sampled from a patient treated with photon-based radiotherapy. The receptors shown here come from a man in his forties with gastric cancer. The CDR3 runs from the conserved cysteine through the conserved F or W. A D gene is named only where the DNA matches it firmly. Expanded clones are given a class, and other clones once, few, many or no size at all.

>-|-|12|TRBV18|TRBJ1-2
CASSPQGGGYTF
TGTGCCAGCTCACCACAGGGTGGTGGCTACACCTTC
>TRBD1|-|17|TRBV5-1|TRBJ2-1
CASSPGQGAVSYNEQFF
TGCGCCAGCAGCCCCGGACAGGGGGCTGTCTCCTACAATGAGCAGTTCTTC
>-|-|14|TRBV7-8|TRBJ1-6
CASSPGRGRSPLHF
TGTGCCAGCAGCCCGGGGAGGGGTCGTTCACCCCTCCACTTT
>-|few|11|TRBV20-1|TRBJ2-3
CSGDVEDTQYF
TGCAGTGGGGACGTGGAAGATACGCAGTATTTT
>TRBD1|-|15|TRBV7-2|TRBJ1-5
CASSWDSYSNQPQHF
TGTGCCAGCAGCTGGGACAGCTATAGCAATCAGCCCCAGCATTTT
>-|-|14|TRBV7-2|TRBJ1-3
CASSLRIGGNTIYF
TGTGCCAGCAGCTTACGGATAGGTGGAAACACCATATATTTT
>-|-|13|TRBV7-2|TRBJ1-2
CASSAGRNYGYTF
TGTGCCAGCAGCGCTGGGCGTAACTATGGCTACACCTTC
>-|-|13|TRBV18|TRBJ1-1
CASSPDMNTEAFF
TGTGCCAGCTCACCAGATATGAACACTGAAGCTTTCTTT
>-|-|16|TRBV18|TRBJ1-3
CASSESTGSSGNTIYF
TGTGCCAGCTCAGAATCGACAGGCAGCTCTGGAAACACCATATATTTT
>TRBD1|-|15|TRBV9|TRBJ1-6
CASSVDGQGNSPLHF
TGTGCCAGCAGCGTCGACGGACAGGGCAATTCACCCCTCCACTTT
>-|-|14|TRBV6-6|TRBJ1-1
CASTRDGTNTEAFF
TGTGCCAGCACCAGGGACGGGACGAACACTGAAGCTTTCTTT
>-|-|12|TRBV29-1|TRBJ1-2
CSVVGANYGYTF
TGCAGCGTTGTCGGTGCTAACTATGGCTACACCTTC
>-|few|16|TRBV4-3|TRBJ2-6
CASSQETGSGANVLTF
TGCGCCAGCAGCCAAGAGACAGGCTCTGGGGCCAACGTCCTGACTTTC
>-|-|14|TRBV29-1|TRBJ2-2
CSVGSGARTGELFF
TGCAGCGTTGGGTCGGGGGCTCGAACCGGGGAGCTGTTTTTT
>TRBD1|once|15|TRBV30|TRBJ2-3
CAWSADRVGTDTQYF
TGTGCCTGGAGTGCGGACAGGGTAGGGACAGATACGCAGTATTTT
>TRBD1|few|15|TRBV7-2|TRBJ1-1
CASRSGQGLNTEAFF
TGTGCCAGCAGATCGGGACAGGGGTTGAACACTGAAGCTTTCTTT
>TRBD1|-|16|TRBV5-4|TRBJ1-4
CASSLDGAGGEGKLFF
TGTGCCAGCAGTTTGGACGGGGCAGGGGGGGAAGGAAAACTGTTTTTT
>-|few|14|TRBV25-1|TRBJ2-5
CASSERGHGETQYF
TGTGCCAGCAGTGAACGGGGACACGGGGAGACCCAGTACTTC
>TRBD1|-|14|TRBV18|TRBJ1-3
CASRTGLTGNTIYF
TGTGCCAGCCGGACAGGTCTAACTGGAAACACCATATATTTT
>-|once|14|TRBV7-2|TRBJ2-5
CASSIQGLQETQYF
TGTGCCAGCAGCATACAGGGTTTACAAGAGACCCAGTACTTC
>TRBD1|-|14|TRBV27|TRBJ2-7
CASSLLGGGYEQYF
TGTGCCAGCAGTTTATTAGGGGGCGGCTACGAGCAGTACTTC
>-|-|12|TRBV30|TRBJ2-7
CACTTITYEQYF
TGTGCCTGCACGACAATTACCTACGAGCAGTACTTC
>TRBD2|-|15|TRBV9|TRBJ2-3
CASSVSGGSTDTQYF
TGTGCCAGCAGCGTAAGCGGGGGGAGCACAGATACGCAGTATTTT
>-|-|14|TRBV19|TRBJ1-1
CAGDGGLGNTEAFF
TGTGCCGGAGACGGGGGACTGGGGAACACTGAAGCTTTCTTT
>TRBD1|-|14|TRBV5-4|TRBJ1-1
CASSFDRGVTEAFF
TGTGCCAGCAGCTTCGACAGGGGAGTCACTGAAGCTTTCTTT
>-|-|13|TRBV2|TRBJ2-4
CASSPIAKNIQYF
TGTGCCAGCTCACCAATAGCCAAAAACATTCAGTACTTC
>TRBD2|once|15|TRBV5-5|TRBJ2-3
CASSRSGVNTDTQYF
TGTGCCAGCAGCAGGAGCGGGGTGAACACAGATACGCAGTATTTT
>-|-|13|TRBV6-6|TRBJ2-7
CASSSMAAYEQYF
TGTGCCAGCAGCTCCATGGCGGCCTACGAGCAGTACTTC
>-|few|12|TRBV5-4|TRBJ1-2
CASSLALTGYTF
TGTGCCAGCAGCTTGGCGCTAACTGGCTACACCTTC
>TRBD1|-|13|TRBV10-3|TRBJ1-2
CAIAGTVNYGYTF
TGTGCCATCGCCGGGACAGTAAACTATGGCTACACCTTC
>-|once|13|TRBV28|TRBJ2-3
CATAAGGTDTQYF
TGTGCCACCGCCGCGGGTGGCACAGATACGCAGTATTTT
>-|-|13|TRBV2|TRBJ2-1
CASSDREASEQFF
TGTGCCAGCAGTGACCGGGAAGCCAGTGAGCAGTTCTTC
>-|-|14|TRBV6-6|TRBJ2-2
CASWGAVNTGELFF
TGTGCCAGCTGGGGAGCGGTGAACACCGGGGAGCTGTTTTTT
>-|-|13|TRBV6-1|TRBJ2-7
CATSALRGTESYF
TGTGCCACCTCTGCGCTCCGCGGGACAGAGAGTTACTTC
>TRBD1|-|21|TRBV30|TRBJ2-2
CAWSSTGGGQGILTNTGELFF
TGTGCCTGGAGTTCCACCGGCGGGGGACAGGGAATCCTAACGAACACCGGGGAGCTGTTTTTT
>TRBD1|-|13|TRBV19|TRBJ2-7
CASSIPGQGRWYF
TGTGCCAGTAGTATCCCGGGACAGGGAAGGTGGTACTTC
>-|-|13|TRBV11-1|TRBJ2-2
CASSAEGAGELFF
TGTGCCAGCAGCGCGGAGGGTGCCGGGGAGCTGTTTTTT
>TRBD2|-|19|TRBV7-9|TRBJ2-7
CASSLGGLAGELSSYEQYF
TGTGCCAGCAGCTTAGGGGGACTAGCGGGGGAATTGAGCTCCTACGAGCAGTACTTC
>TRBD1|-|17|TRBV12-5|TRBJ1-5
CASGFDRGLYSNQPQHF
TGTGCTAGTGGTTTCGACAGGGGGCTATATAGCAATCAGCCCCAGCATTTT
>TRBD1|-|14|TRBV13|TRBJ2-7
CASSSGTGTYEQYF
TGTGCCAGCAGTTCCGGGACAGGAACCTACGAGCAGTACTTC
>-|-|12|TRBV5-1|TRBJ2-7
CASSLQGHEQYF
TGCGCCAGCAGCTTACAGGGACACGAGCAGTACTTC
>TRBD1|-|13|TRBV29-1|TRBJ1-1
CSAETGTETEAFF
TGCAGCGCTGAGACAGGGACTGAGACTGAAGCTTTCTTT
>-|-|13|TRBV7-6|TRBJ2-7
CASSLGPQGEQYF
TGTGCCAGCAGTCTTGGGCCTCAGGGGGAGCAGTACTTC
>-|-|17|TRBV5-1|TRBJ2-2
CASSLGVSGSSPGELFF
TGCGCCAGCAGCTTAGGGGTATCTGGGTCGAGCCCCGGGGAGCTGTTTTTT
>-|-|13|TRBV19|TRBJ2-5
CASTPGVEETQYF
TGTGCCAGTACCCCAGGGGTGGAGGAGACCCAGTACTTC
>-|-|15|TRBV6-1|TRBJ1-5
CASSAGSRGNQPQHF
TGTGCCAGCAGTGCGGGGTCCCGAGGGAATCAGCCCCAGCATTTT
>-|-|12|TRBV6-1|TRBJ1-6
CASSRQGQSLHF
TGTGCCAGCAGTAGACAAGGACAGTCCCTCCACTTT
>-|-|14|TRBV14|TRBJ2-7
CASSPYRDASEQYF
TGTGCCAGCAGCCCTTACAGGGATGCCAGCGAGCAGTACTTC
>-|few|13|TRBV19|TRBJ2-7
CASIGQSASEQYF
TGTGCCAGTATTGGACAGTCAGCGAGCGAGCAGTACTTC
>-|-|15|TRBV9|TRBJ1-2
CASSVGQYPPGGYTF
TGTGCCAGCAGCGTAGGGCAGTACCCTCCCGGCGGCTACACCTTC